This entry lists 23 T cell receptor beta chains sequenced from one sample in a study of T cells in Graves' hyperthyroidism and ophthalmopathy. Amplified regions were TCR beta CDR3 sequences from RNA transcripts. HTBI primers were the set used in a first-round RT-PCR of the TCR CDR3. A single record per CDR3 protein comes from TCRdb applying MiXCR to the multiplex PCR reads. Here the sample spans roughly 600,000 distinct CDR3 sequences, more than 12% being singletons. The sample was blood. Receptors originate from a woman aged 50 to 60 with Graves' ophthalmopathy.

The rearrangement joins TRBV28 to TRBJ1-2, with TRBD1 as a possible D gene (6 bases). V was clipped by 4 bases and J by 5 bases, with 14 bases between them. Germline V gene sequence: CDR1 MDHEN, CDR2 SYDVKM. The CDR3 has 14 amino acids. CDR3 sequence reads: CASSSNRVHYGYTF. CDR3 bases: TGTGCCAGCAGTTCCAACAGGGTGCATTATGGCTACACCTTC.

This clonotype was recorded at least ten times. The genes are TRBV20-1 and TRBJ2-1; TRBD2 matches 8 bases. J lost 3 bases, V lost 1 base, and 17 bases had no gene match. The CDR3 length is 19 residues. Germline V gene data show CDR1 as DFQATT and CDR2 as SNEGSKA (reference sequence). In DNA form, the CDR3 reads TGCAGTGCTAGAGTGATTGAACTAGCGGAGACCTCAATCTACAATGAGCAGTTCTTC. Protein sequence: CSARVIELAETSIYNEQFF.

The chain has TRBV4-3 and TRBJ2-7; a weak D match, TRBD1 (5 bases). Germline CDR1 reads LGHNA; CDR2 reads YSLEER. V lost 0 bases to trimming and J lost 3 bases, with 15 bases between them. The CDR3 has 16 amino acids. In nucleotides, the CDR3 is TGCGCCAGCAGCCAAGATCCACGGACAAGGGTCTACGAGCAGTACTTC. Encoded protein: CASSQDPRTRVYEQYF.

The V gene is TRBV5-6, the J gene TRBJ1-5; a weak D match, TRBD1 (5 bases). Trimming removed 4 bases from V and 3 bases from J, with 14 bases in between. The CDR3 has 15 amino acids. Germline CDR1 is SGHDT and CDR2 is YYEEEE. CDR3 bases: TGTGCCAGCAGCCAATGGGGGGGGGACAATCAGCCCCAGCATTTT. This encodes CASSQWGGDNQPQHF.

This clonotype was seen a handful of times. The gene calls are TRBV18 and TRBJ2-1; tentative D call: TRBD2 (5 bases). Trimming stripped 2 bases from V and 2 bases from J, with 10 bases between. The CDR3 contains 15 residues. In germline, CDR1 is KGHSH, CDR2 LQKENI. The CDR3 reads CASSPWEPPYNEQFF. Written as DNA, the CDR3 is TGTGCCAGCTCACCATGGGAGCCCCCCTACAATGAGCAGTTCTTC.

There are many counts of this clonotype. The chain combines TRBV7-3 with TRBJ2-2; the match to TRBD1 covers 8 bases. Germline CDR1 is SGHTA and CDR2 is FQGTGA. The CDR3 contains 17 residues. The trim removed 1 base at V and 2 bases at J, leaving 6 bases unmatched. The CDR3 DNA reads as TGTGCCAGCAGCTTAATCGGGCAGGGGGCAAACACCGGGGAGCTGTTTTTT. This sequence encodes CASSLIGQGANTGELFF.

This clonotype was detected many times. The J gene is TRBJ2-1, the V gene TRBV28, with a tentative D call TRBD1 (5 bases). The V end lost 3 bases, the J end lost 2 bases, and 8 bases lay between the germline ends. The germline CDR1 and CDR2 sequences are MDHEN and SYDVKM. This CDR3 has 14 residues. The CDR3 protein is CASSLDKPYNEQFF. Here the CDR3 DNA reads TGTGCCAGCAGTTTGGACAAACCCTACAATGAGCAGTTCTTC. Filled out from reference TRBV28 and TRBJ2-1, the complete variable domain reads DVKVTQSSRYLVKRTGEKVFLECVQDMDHENMFWYRQDPGLGLRLIYFSYDVKMKEKGDIPEGYSVSREKKERFSLILESASTNQTSMYLCASSLDKPYNEQFFGPGTRLTVL.

Turning to this clonotype: Since a much larger clone is just one base distant, this may be a read error. The V and J genes are TRBV13 and TRBJ2-5; no definite D call. This CDR3 region has 14 residues. Germline lookup yields CDR1 PRHDT and CDR2 FYEKMQ (reference sequence). Trimming stripped 0 bases from V and 7 bases from J, with 12 bases between. In DNA, the CDR3 is TGTGCCAGCAGCTTAGGGAGCTCACGAGGGACCCAGTACTTC. It specifies CASSLGSSRGTQYF.

This clonotype came up many times. This chain links TRBV24-1 with TRBJ2-3; 11 bases align to TRBD1. Germline V gene sequence: CDR1 KGHDR, CDR2 SFDVKD. The V segment lost 4 bases and the J segment 1 base; nucleotides outside the gene matches: 0. The length of the CDR3 is 15 residues. CDR3 coding DNA: TGTGCCACCAGTGAGGACAGGGGGCGCACAGATACGCAGTATTTT. Its protein product is CATSEDRGRTDTQYF.

This clonotype was recorded many times. This chain joins TRBV5-5 and TRBJ2-2; a weak D match, TRBD1 (5 bases). The CDR3 has 16 amino acids. The germline V gene has CDR1 SGHKS and CDR2 YYEKEE (reference sequence). The V and J ends lost 7 bases and 0 bases respectively, with 16 bases between them. This CDR3 is CASGPGHSANTGELFF. The CDR3 DNA reads as TGTGCCAGCGGGCCAGGACATTCAGCGAACACCGGGGAGCTGTTTTTT.

On this clonotype: One base away lies a much larger clone, so this may be a sequencing read error. This rearrangement joins TRBV19 to TRBJ2-7; D unresolved. The DNA end is a closer match to TRBJ2-1, so the J assignment may be wrong. The CDR3 length is 14 residues. Germline V gene sequence: CDR1 LNHDA, CDR2 SQIVND (reference sequence). The DNA of the CDR3 is TGTGCCAGTAGAAAGGCCGTTCAGTCCTACGAGCAGTTCTTC. This gives the protein CASRKAVQSYEQFF.

V usage is TRBV24-1 and J usage is TRBJ1-1, with unresolved D. V lost 6 bases and J lost 4, with 11 bases in between. The CDR3 has 13 amino acids. Germline values: CDR1 KGHDR, CDR2 SFDVKD. CDR3 DNA: TGTGCCACCAGTTTAAAGGGTAGCACTGAAGCTTTCTTT. As protein: CATSLKGSTEAFF.

This clonotype was seen at least ten times. The V call is TRBV28, the J call TRBJ1-6, with 12 bases lining up with TRBD1. CDR1 MDHEN and CDR2 SYDVKM come from the germline V gene. V trimming: 5 bases; J trimming: 8 bases; junction bases outside the gene matches: 4. The CDR3 length is 15 residues. DNA of the CDR3: TGTGCCAGCAGTGGGACAGGGGGCAAGGATTCACCCCTCCACTTT. Protein sequence: CASSGTGGKDSPLHF. The full variable domain, in which reference TRBV28 and TRBJ1-6 provide the parts outside the CDR3, is DVKVTQSSRYLVKRTGEKVFLECVQDMDHENMFWYRQDPGLGLRLIYFSYDVKMKEKGDIPEGYSVSREKKERFSLILESASTNQTSMYLCASSGTGGKDSPLHFGNGTRLTVT.

This clonotype has ten or more counts. The rearrangement links TRBV29-1 to TRBJ2-7; TRBD2 matches 13 bases. Trimming at V came to 6 bases and at J to 2 bases, leaving 10 bases not matched to a gene. Per germline, CDR1 SQVTM and CDR2 ANQGSEA. The CDR3 extends over 16 amino acids. CDR3 amino acids: CSVATKTSGRPYEQYF. CDR3 DNA sequence: TGCAGCGTCGCAACCAAGACTAGCGGGAGGCCCTACGAGCAGTACTTC.

The chain recombines TRBV15 with TRBJ2-1, with TRBD1 as a possible D gene (7 bases). The germline V gene encodes CDR1 LNHNV and CDR2 YYDKDF (reference sequence). This CDR3 has 13 residues. Trimming took 4 bases from V and 8 from J, leaving 12 bases between them. CDR3 residues: CATSTGGGYEQFF. In DNA, the CDR3 is TGTGCCACCAGCACCGGAGGGGGCTATGAGCAGTTCTTC.

At least ten counts were recorded for this clonotype. The chain links TRBV7-8 to TRBJ2-3; 12 bases agree with TRBD1. The J segment lost 4 bases and the V segment lost 4 bases, leaving 3 bases of the junction unmatched. Germline CDR1 reads SGHVS; CDR2 reads FQNEAQ. The CDR3 is 15 amino acids. The CDR3 region has the DNA TGTGCCAGCAGCTGGGGACAGGGGGCGGCAGATACGCAGTATTTT. This translates into CASSWGQGAADTQYF. Drawing the rest from reference TRBV7-8 and TRBJ2-3, the complete variable domain is GAGVSQSPRYKVAKRGQDVALRCDPISGHVSLFWYQQALGQGPEFLTYFQNEAQLDKSGLPSDRFFAERPEGSVSTLKIQRTQQEDSAVYLCASSWGQGAADTQYFGPGTRLTVL.

This clonotype turned up a few times. The chain joins TRBV3-1 to TRBJ2-3, with 12 bases aligning to TRBD2. J lost 5 bases, V lost 3 bases, and 3 bases had no gene match. The CDR3 extends over 15 amino acids. Germline CDR1 is LGHDT and CDR2 is YNNKEL (reference sequence). CDR3 bases: TGTGCCAGCAGCCATCAACTAGCGGGAGGAGATACGCAGTATTTT. As protein: CASSHQLAGGDTQYF.

The rearrangement links TRBV7-9 to TRBJ2-1; D is perhaps TRBD1 (6 bases). Trimming removed 4 bases from V and 2 bases from J, with 15 bases in between. The CDR3 is made up of 16 amino acids. Germline V gene data show CDR1 as SEHNR and CDR2 as FQNEAQ (reference sequence). CDR3 DNA sequence: TGTGCCAGCAGCTCCTACCGGGACACACCCTACAATGAGCAGTTCTTC. Its translation: CASSSYRDTPYNEQFF.

This clonotype was seen more than once but under ten times. This chain uses TRBV4-1 with TRBJ1-2; D unresolved. Trimming took off 4 bases at V and 1 base at J, with 25 bases between the two ends. The CDR3 is 19 amino acids. Germline CDR1 is MGHRA and CDR2 is YSYEKL. CDR3 protein: CASSLKLARMNSGNYGYTF. The CDR3 DNA sequence: TGCGCCAGCAGCCTAAAACTCGCCCGCATGAACAGCGGTAACTATGGCTACACCTTC.

This clonotype was found a few times. The chain employs TRBV12-3 or TRBV12-4 and TRBJ2-7; TRBD2 agrees at 10 bases. Trimming removed 3 bases from V and 2 bases from J; junction bases left unmatched: 7. The CDR3 contains 16 residues. CDR3 coding DNA: TGTGCCAGCAGTTTCTGGCTAGCGGGAGAACCCTACGAGCAGTACTTC. Translation gives CASSFWLAGEPYEQYF.

This clonotype was detected ten times or more. This chain uses TRBV7-9 with TRBJ2-7; a weak D match, TRBD1 (6 bases). This CDR3 region has 16 residues. Trimming pared 1 base from V and 0 bases from J, leaving 13 bases between. Germline V CDR1 and CDR2: SEHNR, FQNEAQ (reference sequence). CDR3 nucleotides: TGTGCCAGCAGCTTAGTGGGGCAGGGGATCTCCTACGAGCAGTACTTC. Encoded protein: CASSLVGQGISYEQYF. Full variable domain (outside the CDR3, taken from reference TRBV7-9 and TRBJ2-7): DTGVSQNPRHKITKRGQNVTFRCDPISEHNRLYWYRQTLGQGPEFLTYFQNEAQLEKSRLLSDRFSAERPKGSFSTLEIQRTEQGDSAMYLCASSLVGQGISYEQYFGPGTRLTVT.

This clonotype has at least ten counts. The rearrangement joins TRBV6-2 or TRBV6-3 to TRBJ2-1; D ambiguous. The CDR3 sequence is 14 residues long. CDR1 is MNHEY and CDR2 is SVGEGT in the germline V gene. The V gene lost 4 bases and the J gene lost 3 bases, with 10 bases spanning the gap. The CDR3 sequence is CASSSLLDYNEQFF. CDR3 coding DNA: TGTGCCAGCAGTTCCTTACTCGACTACAATGAGCAGTTCTTC.

In its sample, this clonotype was seen a few times. CDR3 DNA sequence: TGCGCCAGCAGCTTACTGACAGGGGGCTATGAAAACACCATATATTTT. This sequence encodes CASSLLTGGYENTIYF. The J gene is TRBJ1-3, the V gene TRBV5-1, with 10 nucleotides matching TRBD1. Trimming took 2 bases from V and 6 from J; bases not matched to a gene: 8. This CDR3 region has 16 residues. The V gene's germline CDR1 is SGHRS and CDR2 YFSETQ.